These 11 T cell receptor beta chains were sequenced from one sample in a study of blood T cell repertoires in COVID-19. The method was immunoSEQ multiplex PCR; TCRdb's version includes in-frame clones alone and lacks a portion of them. Among over 200,000 clones listed, over 75% were seen once. Sequenced sample: peripheral blood. The source is a man aged 40-49 years with active or convalescent COVID-19.

The table lists this clone with a count of one. The chain carries TRBV19 and TRBJ1-4; 7 bases fit TRBD1. The CDR3 has 14 amino acids. The germline CDR1 and CDR2 sequences are LNHDA and SQIVND (reference sequence). Trimming took 8 bases from V and 2 from J; bases not matched to a gene: 5. DNA of the CDR3: TGTGCCAGTGGGGACAGTCAGACTAATGAAAAACTGTTTTTT. Amino acid sequence: CASGDSQTNEKLFF.

V and J are TRBV18 and TRBJ1-1, with no clear D. This CDR3 region has 12 residues. CDR1 is KGHSH, CDR2 LQKENI, per germline. V was trimmed by 6 bases and J by 5 bases, leaving 10 bases between them. DNA for the CDR3: TGTGCCAGCTCGCCAGACACTACTGAAGCTTTCTTT. It encodes CASSPDTTEAFF.

The rearrangement links TRBV15 to TRBJ1-2; 8 bases line up with TRBD1. CDR1 is LNHNV and CDR2 is YYDKDF in the germline V gene (reference sequence). The CDR3 extends over 15 amino acids. V shed 8 bases, J shed 1 base, and the junction held 9 bases outside the gene matches. CDR3 coding DNA: TGTGCCACCGCCCGGGACAGGATGGTTAACTATGGCTACACCTTC. This gives the protein CATARDRMVNYGYTF. Combining the CDR3 with reference TRBV15 and TRBJ1-2 gives the whole variable domain DAMVIQNPRYQVTQFGKPVTLSCSQTLNHNVMYWYQQKSSQAPKLLFHYYDKDFNNEADTPDNFQSRRPNTSFCFLDIRSPGLGDTAMYLCATARDRMVNYGYTFGSGTRLTVV.

The rearrangement joins TRBV7-9 to TRBJ1-2; TRBD1 is a possible D gene (5 bases). Looked up from germline, CDR1 is SEHNR and CDR2 is FQNEAQ (reference sequence). The CDR3 runs to 14 residues. The V and J ends lost 8 bases and 7 bases respectively, with 20 bases between them. CDR3: CASRREGNHPGYTF. CDR3 bases: TGTGCCAGCCGGAGGGAGGGGAATCACCCTGGCTACACCTTC.

J is TRBJ2-3 and V is TRBV6-5; D might be TRBD1 (5 bases). V was cut by 6 bases and J by 6 bases, with 16 bases left in between. Per germline, CDR1 MNHEY and CDR2 SVGAGI. This CDR3 has 14 residues. The CDR3 spells CASRDTVPVDTQYF. The CDR3 region has the DNA TGTGCCAGCAGGGACACCGTCCCCGTTGATACGCAGTATTTT.

V and J are TRBV30 and TRBJ2-7; 7 bases align to TRBD1. CDR1 and CDR2 (germline): GTSNPN, SVGIG (reference sequence). After removal of 7 bases from V and 3 bases from J, the junction contained 18 bases not matched to a gene. The CDR3 is 16 residues long. In nucleotides, the CDR3 is TGTGCCTTCTCATTACCCCTGGAATGGGACAGCTACGAGCAGTACTTC. Its translation is CAFSLPLEWDSYEQYF.

This chain connects TRBV15 to TRBJ1-1; D gene unclear. The CDR3 is 14 amino acids. Per the germline V gene, CDR1 is LNHNV and CDR2 is YYDKDF (reference sequence). The ends were cut back, 0 bases at V and 5 bases at J, with 10 bases in the middle. The CDR3 spells CATSRDSTGTEAFF. CDR3 bases: TGTGCCACCAGCAGAGATAGTACGGGGACTGAAGCTTTCTTT.

The chain employs TRBV19 and TRBJ2-1; 7 bases line up with TRBD1. The germline V gene encodes CDR1 LNHDA and CDR2 SQIVND (reference sequence). The CDR3 runs 16 residues. J was trimmed by 0 bases and V by 6 bases; bases with no gene match: 8. The CDR3 region is CASSHATGSSYNEQFF. CDR3 coding DNA: TGTGCCAGTAGCCACGCGACAGGGAGCTCCTACAATGAGCAGTTCTTC.

This clone was picked up one time. The rearrangement links TRBV30 to TRBJ1-2, with D hard to call. V was trimmed by 3 bases and J by 5 bases, leaving 16 bases between them. This CDR3 has 14 residues. Germline V gene lookup returns CDR1 GTSNPN and CDR2 SVGIG (reference sequence). CDR3 protein: CAWRMRESSYGYTF. The DNA of the CDR3 is TGTGCCTGGAGAATGCGGGAATCTAGTTATGGCTACACCTTC.

The chain couples TRBV19 to TRBJ1-1, with D possibly TRBD1 on 5 matching bases. Trimming took 5 bases from V and 6 from J, leaving 10 bases between them. The CDR3 spans 12 residues. Germline V gene sequence: CDR1 LNHDA, CDR2 SQIVND (reference sequence). The CDR3 nucleotides read TGTGCCAGTAGTCCGTGGGGCTCTGAAGCTTTCTTT. This codes for CASSPWGSEAFF.

This clone was counted a single time. The V gene is TRBV28, the J gene TRBJ1-1; D gene unclear. Trimming removed 8 bases at V and 6 bases at J, with 16 bases between. Germline V gives CDR1 MDHEN, CDR2 SYDVKM. The CDR3 length is 13 residues. The CDR3 sequence: CASLTPGKAEAFF. Written as DNA, the CDR3 is TGTGCCAGCCTTACACCCGGGAAGGCTGAAGCTTTCTTT. Based on the CDR3 plus reference TRBV28 and TRBJ1-1, the full variable domain is DVKVTQSSRYLVKRTGEKVFLECVQDMDHENMFWYRQDPGLGLRLIYFSYDVKMKEKGDIPEGYSVSREKKERFSLILESASTNQTSMYLCASLTPGKAEAFFGQGTRLTVV.